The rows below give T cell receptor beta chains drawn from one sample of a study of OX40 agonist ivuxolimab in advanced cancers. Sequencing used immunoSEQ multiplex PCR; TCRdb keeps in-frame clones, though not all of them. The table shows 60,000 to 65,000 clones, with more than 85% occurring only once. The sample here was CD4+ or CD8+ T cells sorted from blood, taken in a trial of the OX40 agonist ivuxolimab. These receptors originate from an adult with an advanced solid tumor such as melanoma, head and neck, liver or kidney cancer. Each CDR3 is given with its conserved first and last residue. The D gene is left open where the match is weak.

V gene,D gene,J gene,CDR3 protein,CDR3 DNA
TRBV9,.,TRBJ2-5,CASSVEGIGETQYF,TGTGCCAGCAGCGTAGAGGGGATCGGCGAGACCCAGTACTTC
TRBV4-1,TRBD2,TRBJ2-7,CASSRTGREGSYEQYF,TGCGCCAGCAGCCGGACCGGGCGGGAGGGCTCCTACGAGCAGTACTTC
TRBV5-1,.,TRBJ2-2,CASSQNGDRELFF,TGCGCCAGCAGCCAAAACGGGGACCGGGAGCTGTTTTTT
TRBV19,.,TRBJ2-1,CASSLSRAMDNEQFF,TGTGCCAGTAGTTTGTCAAGAGCGATGGACAATGAGCAGTTCTTC
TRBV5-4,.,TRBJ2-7,CASHLKSGDYEQYF,TGTGCCAGCCATCTGAAGTCCGGAGACTACGAGCAGTACTTC
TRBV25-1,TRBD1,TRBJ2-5,CASSVDRGPQETQYF,TGTGCCAGCAGTGTAGACAGGGGCCCCCAAGAGACCCAGTACTTC
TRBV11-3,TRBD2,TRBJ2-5,CASSFGERGHETQYF,TGTGCCAGCAGCTTCGGGGAGCGGGGTCACGAGACCCAGTACTTC
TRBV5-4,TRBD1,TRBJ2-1,CASKKGATNEQFF,TGTGCCAGCAAAAAGGGGGCCACCAATGAGCAGTTCTTC
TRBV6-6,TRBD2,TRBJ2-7,CASRTSGGYEQYF,TGTGCCAGCAGAACTAGCGGTGGGTACGAGCAGTACTTC
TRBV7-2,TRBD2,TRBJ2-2,CASSITGLAEELFF,TGTGCCAGCAGCATTACGGGACTAGCAGAGGAGCTGTTTTTT
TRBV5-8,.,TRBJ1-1,CASSYRWTDEAFF,TGTGCCAGCAGCTACAGGTGGACAGATGAAGCTTTCTTT
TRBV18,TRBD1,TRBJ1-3,CASSPLPGQGGMDTIYF,TGTGCCAGCTCACCGTTGCCCGGACAGGGGGGAATGGACACCATATATTTT
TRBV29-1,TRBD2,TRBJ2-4,CSVVGGVNIQYF,TGCAGCGTTGTGGGGGGGGTAAACATTCAGTACTTC
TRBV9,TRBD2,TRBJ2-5,CASSVSGGAQETQYF,TGTGCCAGCAGCGTTAGCGGGGGGGCCCAAGAGACCCAGTACTTC
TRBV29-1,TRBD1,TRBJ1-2,CSVAGTGGNYGYTF,TGCAGCGTGGCCGGGACAGGGGGTAACTATGGCTACACCTTC
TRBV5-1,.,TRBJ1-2,CASSPHGYGYTF,TGCGCCAGCAGCCCTCATGGGTATGGCTACACCTTC
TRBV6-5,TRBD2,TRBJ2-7,CASSYWGTSDEQYF,TGTGCCAGCAGTTACTGGGGGACTAGCGACGAGCAGTACTTC